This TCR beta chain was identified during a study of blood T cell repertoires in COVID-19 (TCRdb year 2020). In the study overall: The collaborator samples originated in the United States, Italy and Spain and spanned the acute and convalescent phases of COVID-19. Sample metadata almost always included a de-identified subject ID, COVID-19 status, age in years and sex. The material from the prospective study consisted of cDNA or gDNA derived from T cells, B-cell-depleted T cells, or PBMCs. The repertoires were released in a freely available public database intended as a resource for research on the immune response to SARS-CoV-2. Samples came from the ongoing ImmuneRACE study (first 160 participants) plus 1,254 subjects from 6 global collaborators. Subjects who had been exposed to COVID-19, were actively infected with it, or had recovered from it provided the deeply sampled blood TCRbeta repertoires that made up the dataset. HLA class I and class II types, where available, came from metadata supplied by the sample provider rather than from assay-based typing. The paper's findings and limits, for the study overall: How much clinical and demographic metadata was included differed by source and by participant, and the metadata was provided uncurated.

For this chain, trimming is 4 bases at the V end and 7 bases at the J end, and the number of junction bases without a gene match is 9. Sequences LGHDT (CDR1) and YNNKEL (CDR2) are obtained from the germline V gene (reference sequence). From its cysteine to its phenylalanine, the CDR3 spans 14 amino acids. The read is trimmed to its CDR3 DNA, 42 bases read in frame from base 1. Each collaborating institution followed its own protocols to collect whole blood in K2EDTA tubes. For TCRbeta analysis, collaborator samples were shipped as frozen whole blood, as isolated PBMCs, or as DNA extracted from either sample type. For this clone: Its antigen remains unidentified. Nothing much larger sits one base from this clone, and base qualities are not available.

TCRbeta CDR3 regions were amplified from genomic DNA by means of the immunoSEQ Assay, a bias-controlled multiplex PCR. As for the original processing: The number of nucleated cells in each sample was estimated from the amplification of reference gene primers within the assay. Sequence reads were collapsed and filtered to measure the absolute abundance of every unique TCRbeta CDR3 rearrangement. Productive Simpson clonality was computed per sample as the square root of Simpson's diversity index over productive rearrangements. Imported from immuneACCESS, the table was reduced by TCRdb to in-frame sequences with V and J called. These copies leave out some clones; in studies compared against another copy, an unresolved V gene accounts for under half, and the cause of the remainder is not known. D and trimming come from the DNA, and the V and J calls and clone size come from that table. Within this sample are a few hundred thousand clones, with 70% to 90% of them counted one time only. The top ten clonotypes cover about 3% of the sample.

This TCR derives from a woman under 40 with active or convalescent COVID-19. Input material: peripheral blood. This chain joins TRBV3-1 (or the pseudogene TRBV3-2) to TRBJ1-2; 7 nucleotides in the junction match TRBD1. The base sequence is TGTGCCAGCAGCCGGACAGGAGGTTATGCTGGCTACACCTTC. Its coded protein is CASSRTGGYAGYTF.